These 9 T cell receptor beta chains came from one sample sequenced in a study of spatial heterogeneity in lung cancer. Time point defined: sample taken at primary tumor resection. Whole RNA, isolated from tumor, nontumor lung or frozen PBMC, was sequenced without prior sorting. TCRdb reprocessed the 5' RACE reads via MiXCR and lists one record per CDR3 protein. The data hold some 47,000 distinct CDR3 sequences, with more than 6.5% observed a single time. The sequencing used PBMCs, collected at surgery. These TCRs come from a female donor with early-stage non-small cell lung cancer.

This clonotype was found a few times. This sequence joins TRBV20-1 and TRBJ2-7; D is uncertain. Germline V gene data show CDR1 as DFQATT and CDR2 as SNEGSKA (reference sequence). The CDR3 has 13 amino acids. Between the trimmed V and J ends, which lost 2 bases and 3 bases, there was a span of 11 bases. The CDR3 here is CSARPLGIYEQYF. The DNA for the CDR3 is TGCAGTGCTAGACCTCTGGGGATCTACGAGCAGTACTTC.

This clonotype has at least ten counts. The genes are TRBV9 and TRBJ2-3, with 15 bases matching TRBD2. Germline V lookup: CDR1 SGDLS, CDR2 YYNGEE. Unmatched junction bases numbered 10, after V lost 4 bases and J lost 4 bases. The CDR3 contains 18 residues. CDR3 nucleotides: TGTGCCAGCAGCTTGAGGACTAGCGGGGGGGCCTTGGCAGATACGCAGTATTTT. This sequence encodes CASSLRTSGGALADTQYF.

The chain couples TRBV19 to TRBJ2-5; D is unresolved. Germline V gene sequence: CDR1 LNHDA, CDR2 SQIVND (reference sequence). Trimming cost V 5 bases and J 4 bases, with 14 bases left between them. The CDR3 consists of 14 residues. DNA for the CDR3: TGTGCCAGTAGTCTCCAGGCCCTTGGAGAGACCCAGTACTTC. Protein: CASSLQALGETQYF.

As for this clonotype: A much larger clonotype is one base distant, so this may be a read error. The chain is built from TRBV11-1 and TRBJ2-7; 7 positions match TRBD2. The junction had 9 bases not matched to a gene; V was cut back by 7 bases and J by 3 bases. The germline V gene has CDR1 SGHAT and CDR2 FQDESV (reference sequence). This CDR3 is built from 14 residues. The CDR3 loop reads CASTPLGGFYEQYF. The CDR3 bases are TGTGCCAGCACCCCGTTGGGGGGGTTCTACGAGCAGTACTTC.

The rearrangement uses TRBV4-1 and TRBJ2-1; 8 nucleotides agree with TRBD1. This CDR3 is 14 amino acids long. Losses at the gene ends were 4 bases for V and 6 bases for J; bases not matched to a gene: 5. Germline loops: CDR1 MGHRA, CDR2 YSYEKL. The CDR3 reads CASSPLTGVNEQFF. The CDR3 DNA reads as TGCGCCAGCAGCCCCCTGACAGGGGTCAATGAGCAGTTCTTC.

This clonotype was detected many times. The V and J genes are TRBV20-1 and TRBJ1-5; possible D gene TRBD1, 5 bases. Germline CDR1 and CDR2: DFQATT and SNEGSKA (reference sequence). This CDR3 is built from 14 residues. V dropped 1 base and J dropped 7 bases, with 14 bases sitting between them. CDR3 amino acids: CSARVRGRDQPQHF. The CDR3 nucleotides read TGCAGTGCTAGAGTCCGAGGACGGGACCAGCCCCAGCATTTT.

This clonotype was counted at least ten times. This rearrangement joins TRBV6-5 to TRBJ2-7; D uncertain. Germline CDR1 reads MNHEY; CDR2 reads SVGAGI. CDR3 length equals 15 residues. The V end was cut by 6 bases, the J end by 0 bases, with 15 bases between. The CDR3 region is CASSLRTGLSYEQYF. CDR3 nucleotide sequence: TGTGCCAGCAGCCTAAGAACCGGGCTCTCCTACGAGCAGTACTTC.

This clonotype showed up just a few times. The chain uses TRBV6-2 or TRBV6-3 and TRBJ2-1; 7 nucleotides match TRBD1. The length of the CDR3 is 13 residues. The germline gives CDR1 MNHEY, CDR2 SVGEGT. The J segment lost 6 bases and the V segment lost 2 bases, leaving 1 base of the junction unmatched. CDR3 DNA: TGTGCCAGCAGTTACCGGGACAGCAATGAGCAGTTCTTC. As protein: CASSYRDSNEQFF.

This clonotype has just a few counts. The DNA of the CDR3 is TGTGCCAGCAGTTTAGGGGTCCGGTTGGGGACCCAGTACTTC. Amino acids: CASSLGVRLGTQYF. This sequence joins TRBV12-3 or TRBV12-4 and TRBJ2-5; no definite D call. V was cut by 1 base and J by 7 bases, with 13 bases left in between. This CDR3 comprises 14 residues.